This TCR beta chain was retrieved from a study of cytomegalovirus exposure and HLA in healthy donors. Turning to this clone: Its antigen is as yet unknown.

Germline V gene sequence: CDR1 SGHNT, CDR2 YYREEE (reference sequence). The CDR3 loop spans 16 amino acids. The V gene end was trimmed by 2 bases and the J gene end by 3 bases; junction bases not matched to a gene: 6. 60 Vbeta and 13 Jbeta primers were used in PCR. The assay was immunoSEQ multiplex PCR, and TCRdb's table has in-frame clones only and misses some. In the table there are over 100,000 clones, around 79% of which are singletons. Regarding the study as a whole: A likely sequencing artifact accounted for one observed cluster of highly shared sequence variants.

The clonotype originates from a woman younger than 45 in good health and CMV-seropositive. This chain connects TRBV5-4 to TRBJ1-4, with TRBD1 matching 8 bases. Sequencing used PBMCs. DNA of the CDR3: TGTGCCAGCAGCTTAGGGGACAGGCCGGCTAATGAAAAACTGTTTTTT. It codes for CASSLGDRPANEKLFF.